Shown below are 9 T cell receptor beta chains from a single sample sequenced in a study of PD-1 blockade in classical Hodgkin lymphoma. Each patient experienced a relapse that followed autologous stem cell transplantation, and brentuximab vedotin exposure varied. Assay used: immunoSEQ multiplex PCR; TCRdb lists only in-frame clones, some missing. The data contain about 93,000 clones, about 90% of them singletons. The sequenced sample was peripheral blood mononuclear cells (PBMCs), obtained before the second cycle of nivolumab. The origin of the receptors is a human donor with classical Hodgkin lymphoma.

The rearrangement uses TRBV6-4 and TRBJ2-1, with TRBD2 matching over 9 bases. CDR1 MRHNA and CDR2 SNTAGT come from the germline V gene. V was pared by 3 bases and J by 6 bases, with 9 bases of the junction left unmatched. This CDR3 spans 16 amino acids. The CDR3 DNA sequence: TGTGCCAGCAGTGAATTAGGCCTAGCGGGGATCAATGAGCAGTTCTTC. Its protein product is CASSELGLAGINEQFF.

The CDR3 nucleotides are TGTGCCAGCAGTGAAGAGCTGGGTGGAGGAAACACCATATATTTT. Its protein is CASSEELGGGNTIYF. This chain connects TRBV2 to TRBJ1-3; unclear D gene. V was cut by 1 base and J by 4 bases, with 11 bases left in between. The CDR3 has 15 residues. Per germline, CDR1 SNHLY and CDR2 FYNNEI.

The rearrangement uses TRBV19 and TRBJ1-1; 7 positions agree with TRBD1. Trimming removed 6 bases from V and 6 bases from J; junction bases left unmatched: 7. CDR3 size: 13 residues. Germline V gene lookup returns CDR1 LNHDA and CDR2 SQIVND (reference sequence). CDR3 loop: CASSRQTGAEAFF. CDR3 coding DNA: TGTGCCAGTAGCCGACAAACAGGGGCTGAAGCTTTCTTT.

The rearrangement uses TRBV30 and TRBJ1-3; D is undetermined. The germline V gene encodes CDR1 GTSNPN and CDR2 SVGIG (reference sequence). Trimming left V 0 bases short and J 0 bases short, with 9 bases between. The CDR3 contains 15 residues. CDR3 region: CAWSVLVSSGNTIYF. The DNA for the CDR3 is TGTGCCTGGAGTGTACTAGTTAGCTCTGGAAACACCATATATTTT.

This sequence joins TRBV30 and TRBJ2-1; no reliable D call. CDR3 length equals 13 residues. V lost 2 bases and J lost 5, with 10 bases in between. Germline loops: CDR1 GTSNPN, CDR2 SVGIG (reference sequence). The chain's CDR3 is CAWSPGNNNEQFF. In DNA form, the CDR3 reads TGTGCCTGGAGTCCTGGGAACAACAATGAGCAGTTCTTC.

CDR3 protein: CAWSGDRGFTDTQYF. In nucleotides, the CDR3 is TGTGCCTGGAGTGGGGACAGGGGGTTCACAGATACGCAGTATTTT. This chain links TRBV30 with TRBJ2-3; 11 bases line up with TRBD1. Germline CDR1 and CDR2: GTSNPN and SVGIG (reference sequence). The CDR3 sequence is 15 residues long. The ends lost 1 base at V and 2 bases at J; junction bases unmatched: 2.

V is TRBV27 and J is TRBJ1-2; D unresolved. Germline values: CDR1 MNHEY, CDR2 SMNVEV (reference sequence). The V gene lost 3 bases and the J gene lost 5 bases, with 13 bases spanning the gap. There are 14 residues in the CDR3. DNA of the CDR3: TGTGCCAGCAGTTTCGGGCCAGCCAATTATGGCTACACCTTC. Its translation is CASSFGPANYGYTF.

The chain uses TRBV7-9 and TRBJ2-7; D is perhaps TRBD1 or TRBD2 (5 bases each). The CDR3 covers 16 residues. Trimming removed 5 bases at V and 0 bases at J, with 17 bases between. The germline V gene has CDR1 SEHNR and CDR2 FQNEAQ (reference sequence). The CDR3 loop reads CASSPWGSDRSYEQYF. Here the CDR3 DNA reads TGTGCCAGCAGCCCCTGGGGGAGCGACCGCTCCTACGAGCAGTACTTC. Combining the CDR3 with reference TRBV7-9 and TRBJ2-7 gives the whole variable domain DTGVSQNPRHKITKRGQNVTFRCDPISEHNRLYWYRQTLGQGPEFLTYFQNEAQLEKSRLLSDRFSAERPKGSFSTLEIQRTEQGDSAMYLCASSPWGSDRSYEQYFGPGTRLTVT.

The chain recombines TRBV21-1 with TRBJ1-1. TRBV21-1 is given as a pseudogene. The CDR3 consists of 16 residues. In nucleotides, the CDR3 is TGTGCCAGCAGCAATTCCCTATCCGGGGGGCGTACTGAAGCTTTCTTT. Amino acids: CASSNSLSGGRTEAFF.